The rows below give T cell receptor beta chains drawn from one sample of a study of cytomegalovirus exposure and HLA in healthy donors. Libraries were prepared by immunoSEQ multiplex PCR; TCRdb keeps only in-frame clonotypes and omits some of them. This table holds about 140,000 clones, roughly 75% found once. Sequencing was carried out using PBMCs. These receptors were collected from a female donor in good health and CMV-seronegative. Each CDR3 is given with its conserved first and last residue. Each record gives: D gene, clone size, V gene, J gene, CDR3 protein, CDR3 DNA. The D gene is left open where the match is weak. Clone size appears in some rows only: once, few, many, or a class for an expanded clone.

D: TRBD2
size: many
V: TRBV19
J: TRBJ2-1
CDR3: CASSIVGTSGSVSPFF
DNA: TGTGCCAGTAGTATAGTTGGGACTAGCGGGAGTGTGTCCCCGTTCTTC

D: TRBD2
size: .
V: TRBV27
J: TRBJ2-7
CDR3: CASRFLAGDLEQYF
DNA: TGTGCCAGCAGGTTTCTAGCGGGAGATCTCGAGCAGTACTTC

D: .
size: .
V: TRBV19
J: TRBJ2-5
CDR3: CASSISWGRVETQYF
DNA: TGTGCCAGTAGTATTAGCTGGGGGCGGGTAGAGACCCAGTACTTC

D: TRBD2
size: .
V: TRBV6-1
J: TRBJ2-7
CDR3: CASTKLAGEGEQYF
DNA: TGTGCCAGCACTAAACTAGCGGGAGAAGGTGAGCAGTACTTC

D: TRBD1
size: .
V: TRBV5-1
J: TRBJ1-4
CDR3: CASSLNRGANEKLFF
DNA: TGCGCCAGCAGCTTGAACAGGGGTGCTAATGAAAAACTGTTTTTT

D: TRBD1
size: .
V: TRBV5-1
J: TRBJ1-1
CDR3: CASREGGLIGNTEAFF
DNA: TGCGCCAGCAGAGAAGGGGGCTTAATAGGGAACACTGAAGCTTTCTTT

D: .
size: .
V: TRBV14
J: TRBJ1-6
CDR3: CASSQRGGGFNSPLHF
DNA: TGTGCCAGCAGCCAAAGGGGAGGGGGGTTTAATTCACCCCTCCACTTT

D: TRBD2
size: .
V: TRBV19
J: TRBJ2-1
CDR3: CASSPGLAEQFF
DNA: TGTGCCAGTAGTCCGGGACTAGCGGAGCAGTTCTTC

D: TRBD1
size: .
V: TRBV18
J: TRBJ1-4
CDR3: CASSLGQVGKLFF
DNA: TGTGCCAGCTCACTAGGACAGGTGGGCAAACTGTTTTTT

D: TRBD1
size: .
V: TRBV30
J: TRBJ2-7
CDR3: CAWSTGGEQYF
DNA: TGTGCCTGGTCGACAGGGGGCGAGCAGTACTTC

D: .
size: .
V: TRBV5-6
J: TRBJ1-2
CDR3: CASSLEGVNYGYPF
DNA: TGTGCCAGCAGCTTGGAGGGAGTAAACTATGGCTACCCCTTC

D: .
size: many
V: TRBV5-5
J: TRBJ2-7
CDR3: CASSLEGSGYEQYF
DNA: TGTGCCAGCAGCTTGGAGGGCAGCGGCTACGAGCAGTACTTC